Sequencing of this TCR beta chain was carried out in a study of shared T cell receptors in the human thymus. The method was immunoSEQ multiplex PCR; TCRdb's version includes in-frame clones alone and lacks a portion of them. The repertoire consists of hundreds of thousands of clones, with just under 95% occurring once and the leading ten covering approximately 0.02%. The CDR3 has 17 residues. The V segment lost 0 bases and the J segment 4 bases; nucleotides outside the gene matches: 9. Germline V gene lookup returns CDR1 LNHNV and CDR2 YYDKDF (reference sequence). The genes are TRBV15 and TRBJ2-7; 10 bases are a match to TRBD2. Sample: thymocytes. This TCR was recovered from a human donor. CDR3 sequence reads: CATSRERSGRARYEQYF. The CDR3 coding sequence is TGTGCCACCAGCAGAGAGAGGAGCGGGAGGGCTCGGTACGAGCAGTACTTC.